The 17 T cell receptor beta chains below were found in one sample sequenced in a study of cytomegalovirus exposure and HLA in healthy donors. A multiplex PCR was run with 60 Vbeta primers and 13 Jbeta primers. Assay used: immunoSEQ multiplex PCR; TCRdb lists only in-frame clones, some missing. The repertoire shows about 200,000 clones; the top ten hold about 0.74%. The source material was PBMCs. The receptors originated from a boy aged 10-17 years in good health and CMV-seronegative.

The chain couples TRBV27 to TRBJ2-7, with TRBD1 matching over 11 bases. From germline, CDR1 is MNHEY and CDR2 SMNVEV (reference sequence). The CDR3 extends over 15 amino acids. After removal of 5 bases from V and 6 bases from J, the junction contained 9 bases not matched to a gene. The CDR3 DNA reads TGTGCCAGCAGTACTTACCCCGGGACAGGGGGCGAGCAGTACTTC. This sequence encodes CASSTYPGTGGEQYF.

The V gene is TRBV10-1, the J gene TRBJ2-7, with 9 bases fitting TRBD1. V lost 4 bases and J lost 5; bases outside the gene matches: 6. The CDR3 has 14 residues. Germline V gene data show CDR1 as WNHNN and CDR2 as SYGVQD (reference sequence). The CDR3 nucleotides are TGCGCCAGCAGTGCCGGGACAGGGACGCACGAGCAGTACTTC. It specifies CASSAGTGTHEQYF.

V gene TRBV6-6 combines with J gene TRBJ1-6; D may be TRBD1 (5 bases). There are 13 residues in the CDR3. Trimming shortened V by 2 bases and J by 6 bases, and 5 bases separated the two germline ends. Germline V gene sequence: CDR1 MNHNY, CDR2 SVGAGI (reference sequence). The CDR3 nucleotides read TGTGCCAGCAGTTACGACAGTAATTCACCCCTCCACTTT. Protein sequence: CASSYDSNSPLHF.

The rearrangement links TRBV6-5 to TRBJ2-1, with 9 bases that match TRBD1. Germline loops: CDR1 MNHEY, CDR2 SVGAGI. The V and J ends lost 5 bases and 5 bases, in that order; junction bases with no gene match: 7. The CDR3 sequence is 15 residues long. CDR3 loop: CASSPDRGRNNEQFF. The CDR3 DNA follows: TGTGCCAGCAGTCCAGACAGGGGGAGGAACAATGAGCAGTTCTTC.

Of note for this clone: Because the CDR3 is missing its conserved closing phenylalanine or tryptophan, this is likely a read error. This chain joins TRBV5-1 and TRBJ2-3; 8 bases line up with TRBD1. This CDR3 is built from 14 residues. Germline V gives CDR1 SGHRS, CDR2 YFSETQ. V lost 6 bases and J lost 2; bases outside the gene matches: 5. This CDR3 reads CASMRDRSTDTQYS. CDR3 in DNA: TGCGCCAGCATGAGGGACAGGTCCACAGATACGCAGTATTCT.

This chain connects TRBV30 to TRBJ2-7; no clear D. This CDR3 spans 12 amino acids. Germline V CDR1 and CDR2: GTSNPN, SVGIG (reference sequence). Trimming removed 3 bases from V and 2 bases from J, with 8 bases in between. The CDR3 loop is CAWRSAAYEQYF. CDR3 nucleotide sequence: TGTGCCTGGAGGTCCGCGGCCTACGAGCAGTACTTC.

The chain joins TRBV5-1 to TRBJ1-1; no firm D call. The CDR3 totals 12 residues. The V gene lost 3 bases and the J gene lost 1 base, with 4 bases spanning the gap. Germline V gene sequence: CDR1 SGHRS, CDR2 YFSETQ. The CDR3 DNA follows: TGCGCCAGCAGCTCAGGGAACACTGAAGCTTTCTTT. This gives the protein CASSSGNTEAFF.

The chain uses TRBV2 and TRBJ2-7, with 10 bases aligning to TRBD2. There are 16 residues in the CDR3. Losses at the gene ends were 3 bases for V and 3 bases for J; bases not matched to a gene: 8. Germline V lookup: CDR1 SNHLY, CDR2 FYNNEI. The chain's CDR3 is CASSEVSGGPFYEQYF. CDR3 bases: TGTGCCAGCAGTGAGGTTAGCGGGGGGCCCTTCTACGAGCAGTACTTC.

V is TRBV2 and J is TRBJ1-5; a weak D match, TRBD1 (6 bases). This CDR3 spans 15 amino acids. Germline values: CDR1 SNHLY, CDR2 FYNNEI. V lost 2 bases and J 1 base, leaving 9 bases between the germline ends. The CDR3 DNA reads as TGTGCCAGCAGTGAATGGGGACAAAGCAATCAGCCCCAGCATTTT. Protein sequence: CASSEWGQSNQPQHF. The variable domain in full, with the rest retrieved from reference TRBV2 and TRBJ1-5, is EPEVTQTPSHQVTQMGQEVILRCVPISNHLYFYWYRQILGQKVEFLVSFYNNEISEKSEIFDDQFSVERPDGSNFTLKIRSTKLEDSAMYFCASSEWGQSNQPQHFGDGTRLSIL.

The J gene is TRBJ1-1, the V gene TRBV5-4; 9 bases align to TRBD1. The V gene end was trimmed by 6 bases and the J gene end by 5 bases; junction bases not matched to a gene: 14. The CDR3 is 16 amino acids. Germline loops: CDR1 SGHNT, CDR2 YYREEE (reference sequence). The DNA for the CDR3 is TGTGCCAGCAACTCTCCAGGGACAGGGATTTCTACTGAAGCTTTCTTT. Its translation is CASNSPGTGISTEAFF.

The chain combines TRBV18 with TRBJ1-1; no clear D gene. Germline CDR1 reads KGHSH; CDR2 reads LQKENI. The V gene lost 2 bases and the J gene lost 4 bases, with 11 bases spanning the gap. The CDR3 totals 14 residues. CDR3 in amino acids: CASSPSGLGTEAFF. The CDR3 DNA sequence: TGTGCCAGCTCACCAAGCGGATTAGGCACTGAAGCTTTCTTT. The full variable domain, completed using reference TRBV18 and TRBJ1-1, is NAGVMQNPRHLVRRRGQEARLRCSPMKGHSHVYWYRQLPEEGLKFMVYLQKENIIDESGMPKERFSAEFPKEGPSILRIQQVVRGDSAAYFCASSPSGLGTEAFFGQGTRLTVV.

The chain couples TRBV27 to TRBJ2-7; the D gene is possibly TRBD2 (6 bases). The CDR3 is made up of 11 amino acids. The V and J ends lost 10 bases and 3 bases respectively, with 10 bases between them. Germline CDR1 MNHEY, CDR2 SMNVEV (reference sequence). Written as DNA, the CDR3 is TGTGCCATCCGGGGAGGCTACGAGCAGTACTTC. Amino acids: CAIRGGYEQYF.

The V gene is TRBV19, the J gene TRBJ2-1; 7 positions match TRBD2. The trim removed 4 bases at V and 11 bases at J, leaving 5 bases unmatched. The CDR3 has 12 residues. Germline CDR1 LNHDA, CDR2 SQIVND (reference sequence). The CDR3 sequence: CASSSLGGKQFF. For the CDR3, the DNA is TGTGCCAGTAGTAGCCTGGGAGGGAAGCAGTTCTTC.

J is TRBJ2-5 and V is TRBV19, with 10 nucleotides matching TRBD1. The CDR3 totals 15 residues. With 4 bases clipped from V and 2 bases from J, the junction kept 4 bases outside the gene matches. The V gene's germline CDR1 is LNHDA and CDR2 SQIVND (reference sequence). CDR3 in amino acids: CASSTDRGLQETQYF. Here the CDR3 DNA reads TGTGCCAGTAGTACCGACAGGGGGCTTCAAGAGACCCAGTACTTC.

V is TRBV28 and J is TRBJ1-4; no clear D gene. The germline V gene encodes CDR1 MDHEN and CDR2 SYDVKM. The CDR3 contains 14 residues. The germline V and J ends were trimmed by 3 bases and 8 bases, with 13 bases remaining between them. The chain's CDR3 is CASSLSGFREKLFF. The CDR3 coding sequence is TGTGCCAGCAGTTTGTCGGGTTTTCGCGAAAAACTGTTTTTT.

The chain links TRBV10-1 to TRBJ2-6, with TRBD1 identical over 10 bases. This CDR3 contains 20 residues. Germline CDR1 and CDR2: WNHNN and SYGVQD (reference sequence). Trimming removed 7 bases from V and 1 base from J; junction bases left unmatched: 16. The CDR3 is CASNLGRGQGVYSGANVLTF. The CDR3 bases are TGCGCCAGCAACCTAGGAAGAGGACAGGGGGTGTATTCTGGGGCCAACGTCCTGACTTTC.

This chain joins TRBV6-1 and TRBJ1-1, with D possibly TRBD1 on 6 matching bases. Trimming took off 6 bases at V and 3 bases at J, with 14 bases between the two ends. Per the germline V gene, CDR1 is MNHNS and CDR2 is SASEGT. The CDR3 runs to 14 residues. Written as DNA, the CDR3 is TGTGCCAGCAGGGGGGGGCAGGGGCACACTGAAGCTTTCTTT. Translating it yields CASRGGQGHTEAFF.